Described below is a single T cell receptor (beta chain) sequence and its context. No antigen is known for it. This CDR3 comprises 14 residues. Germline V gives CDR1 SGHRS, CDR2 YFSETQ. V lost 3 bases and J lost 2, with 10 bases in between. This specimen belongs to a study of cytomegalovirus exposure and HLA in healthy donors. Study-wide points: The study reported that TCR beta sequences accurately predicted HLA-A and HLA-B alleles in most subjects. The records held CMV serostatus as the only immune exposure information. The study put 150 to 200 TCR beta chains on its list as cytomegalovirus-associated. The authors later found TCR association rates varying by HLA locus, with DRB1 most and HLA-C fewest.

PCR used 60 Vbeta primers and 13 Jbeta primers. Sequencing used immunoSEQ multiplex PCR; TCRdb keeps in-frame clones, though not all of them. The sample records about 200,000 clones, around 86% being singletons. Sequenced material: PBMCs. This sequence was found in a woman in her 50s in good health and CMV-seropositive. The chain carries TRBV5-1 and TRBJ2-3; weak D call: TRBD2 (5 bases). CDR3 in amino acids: CASSYGLDTDTQYF. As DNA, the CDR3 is TGCGCCAGCAGCTATGGACTGGACACAGATACGCAGTATTTT.